The clone carrying this TCR beta chain was seen many times. This CDR3 has 14 amino acids. Trimming took off 3 bases at V and 8 bases at J, with 17 bases between the two ends. Germline-derived CDR1 and CDR2 are SGHRS and YFSETQ. The sample originates from a study of T cells in Graves' hyperthyroidism and ophthalmopathy. Patients were aged 18 to 65, had disease duration under 2 months, and had newly diagnosed hyperthyroidism. Regions amplified from RNA transcripts were the TCR beta CDR3 regions. Using the HTBI primer set, a first-round RT-PCR was run on the TCR CDR3. TCRdb analysed the multiplex PCR reads with MiXCR anew, one entry per CDR3 protein. The table includes approximately 430,000 distinct CDR3 sequences, approximately 14% detected once.

The V gene is TRBV5-1, the J gene TRBJ1-2; TRBD1 is a possible D gene (6 bases). The origin of this receptor is a woman aged 18 to 35 with Graves' hyperthyroidism. Material: blood. CDR3 residues: CASSWEQGTEGYTF. CDR3 nucleotides: TGCGCCAGCAGCTGGGAACAGGGTACAGAGGGCTACACCTTC.